The rows below give T cell receptor beta chains drawn from one sample of a study of response to subunit inactivated influenza vaccine. TCRdb reprocessed the RT-PCR reads via MiXCR and lists one record per CDR3 protein. The table has 630,000 or so distinct CDR3 sequences, roughly 14% seen once. The sample here was PBMCs from blood, taken 11 to 12 days after vaccination. The receptors derive from a man aged 50-60 years who received an inactivated influenza vaccine. Each CDR3 is given with its conserved first and last residue. Fields, in order: J gene, clone size, V gene, CDR3 protein. Where a row states a size, it is once, few, many or the class of an expanded clone; other rows omit it.

j_gene: TRBJ2-7; abundance: many; v_gene: TRBV29-1; CDR3aa: CSVEYAGGPEYEQYF
j_gene: TRBJ2-3; abundance: -; v_gene: TRBV25-1; CDR3aa: CASSEGRLAGSDTQYF
j_gene: TRBJ2-7; abundance: -; v_gene: TRBV7-8; CDR3aa: CASSVSSGDYEQYF
j_gene: TRBJ2-3; abundance: many; v_gene: TRBV5-1; CDR3aa: CASSYTGRTDTQYF
j_gene: TRBJ2-7; abundance: -; v_gene: TRBV28; CDR3aa: CASRRTTLREQYF
j_gene: TRBJ2-7; abundance: few; v_gene: TRBV29-1; CDR3aa: CSVSRGGYEQYF
j_gene: TRBJ2-7; abundance: -; v_gene: TRBV10-3; CDR3aa: CALGQPNSYEQYF
j_gene: TRBJ2-5; abundance: few; v_gene: TRBV7-6; CDR3aa: CASSLGLAGGPETQYF
j_gene: TRBJ2-2; abundance: -; v_gene: TRBV7-7; CDR3aa: CASSLASALANTGELFF
j_gene: TRBJ2-1; abundance: -; v_gene: TRBV29-1; CDR3aa: CSVEDLRGYNEQFF
j_gene: TRBJ2-2; abundance: -; v_gene: TRBV20-1; CDR3aa: CSARGPGQGLHGELFF
j_gene: TRBJ2-1; abundance: -; v_gene: TRBV6-5; CDR3aa: CASSYSLDYNEQFF
j_gene: TRBJ2-1; abundance: -; v_gene: TRBV21-1; CDR3aa: CASSKAGSAGGKFGNEQFF
j_gene: TRBJ2-7; abundance: -; v_gene: TRBV4-3; CDR3aa: CASSQDMRAPGDEQYF
j_gene: TRBJ1-1; abundance: -; v_gene: TRBV6-5; CDR3aa: CASSYSQGAYTEAFF
j_gene: TRBJ2-7; abundance: many; v_gene: TRBV29-1; CDR3aa: CSVDLGTYEQYF
j_gene: TRBJ2-7; abundance: few; v_gene: TRBV6-1; CDR3aa: CASSGSSGPISYEQYF
j_gene: TRBJ2-1; abundance: many; v_gene: TRBV4-1; CDR3aa: CASSLGLAGRNEQFF
j_gene: TRBJ2-3; abundance: few; v_gene: TRBV7-2; CDR3aa: CASSSTRVRVRTDTQYF
j_gene: TRBJ1-1; abundance: -; v_gene: TRBV20-1; CDR3aa: CSPTEDPGNTEAFF
j_gene: TRBJ1-1; abundance: -; v_gene: TRBV9; CDR3aa: CASSAPNRENTEAFF
j_gene: TRBJ2-1; abundance: -; v_gene: TRBV27; CDR3aa: CASSLSSGGRNEQFF
j_gene: TRBJ2-7; abundance: few; v_gene: TRBV6-2/TRBV6-3; CDR3aa: CASSYRGWGVYEQYF
j_gene: TRBJ1-6; abundance: few; v_gene: TRBV30; CDR3aa: CAWSKGSPLHF
j_gene: TRBJ2-1; abundance: few; v_gene: TRBV5-1; CDR3aa: CASSPPENEQFF
j_gene: TRBJ2-3; abundance: few; v_gene: TRBV29-1; CDR3aa: CSVEPGGTLMGTDTQYF
j_gene: TRBJ2-1; abundance: few; v_gene: TRBV6-5; CDR3aa: CASSYSLGEQFF
j_gene: TRBJ2-1; abundance: few; v_gene: TRBV27; CDR3aa: CASSFRSGTSGSLTYNEQFF
j_gene: TRBJ2-1; abundance: -; v_gene: TRBV7-2; CDR3aa: CASSEVPGQFDEQFF
j_gene: TRBJ2-7; abundance: -; v_gene: TRBV11-1; CDR3aa: CASSYRDRGYEQYF
j_gene: TRBJ2-7; abundance: many; v_gene: TRBV20-1; CDR3aa: CSARVPGRTYEQYF
j_gene: TRBJ1-2; abundance: many; v_gene: TRBV12-3/TRBV12-4; CDR3aa: CASRRGYGYTF
j_gene: TRBJ2-1; abundance: few; v_gene: TRBV5-1; CDR3aa: CASSLGSTRNEQFF
j_gene: TRBJ2-3; abundance: few; v_gene: TRBV5-1; CDR3aa: CASSTGTSENTDTQYF
j_gene: TRBJ1-2; abundance: -; v_gene: TRBV12-3/TRBV12-4; CDR3aa: CASSLNGANYGYTF